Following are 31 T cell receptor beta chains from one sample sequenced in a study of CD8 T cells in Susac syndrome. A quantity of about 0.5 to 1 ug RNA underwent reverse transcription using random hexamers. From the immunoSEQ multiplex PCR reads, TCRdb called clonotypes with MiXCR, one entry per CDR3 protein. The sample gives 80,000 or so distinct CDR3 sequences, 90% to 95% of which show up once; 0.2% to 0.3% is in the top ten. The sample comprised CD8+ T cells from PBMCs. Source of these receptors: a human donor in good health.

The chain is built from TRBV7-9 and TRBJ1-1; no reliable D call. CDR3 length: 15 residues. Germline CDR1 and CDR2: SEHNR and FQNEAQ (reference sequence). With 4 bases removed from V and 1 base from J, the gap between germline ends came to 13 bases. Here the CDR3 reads CASSSRETGNTEAFF. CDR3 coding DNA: TGTGCCAGCAGCTCTAGGGAGACGGGGAACACTGAAGCTTTCTTT.

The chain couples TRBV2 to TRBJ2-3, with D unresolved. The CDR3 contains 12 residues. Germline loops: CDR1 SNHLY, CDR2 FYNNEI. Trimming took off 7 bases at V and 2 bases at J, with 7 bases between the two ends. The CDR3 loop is CASTHYTDTQYF. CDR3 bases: TGTGCCAGCACCCACTACACAGATACGCAGTATTTT.

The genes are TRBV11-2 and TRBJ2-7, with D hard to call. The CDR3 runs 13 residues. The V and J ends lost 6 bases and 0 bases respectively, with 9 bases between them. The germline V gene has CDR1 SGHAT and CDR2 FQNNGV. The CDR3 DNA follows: TGTGCCAGCAGACCGGAGAGCTCCTACGAGCAGTACTTC. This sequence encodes CASRPESSYEQYF.

CDR3 sequence reads: CASSLGLLNEQFF. CDR3 sequence (DNA): TGTGCCAGCAGTTTGGGACTTCTCAATGAGCAGTTCTTC. The chain employs TRBV27 and TRBJ2-1; D is possibly TRBD2 (6 bases). CDR3 length equals 13 residues. CDR1 is MNHEY, CDR2 SMNVEV, per germline (reference sequence). The V end was cut by 3 bases, the J end by 6 bases, with 9 bases between.

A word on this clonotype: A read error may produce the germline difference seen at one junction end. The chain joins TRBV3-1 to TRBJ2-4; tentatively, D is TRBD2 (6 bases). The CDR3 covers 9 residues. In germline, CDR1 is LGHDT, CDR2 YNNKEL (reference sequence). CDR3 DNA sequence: TGTGCCAGCAGCTTTAGGGAGGACTTC. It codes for CASSFREDF.

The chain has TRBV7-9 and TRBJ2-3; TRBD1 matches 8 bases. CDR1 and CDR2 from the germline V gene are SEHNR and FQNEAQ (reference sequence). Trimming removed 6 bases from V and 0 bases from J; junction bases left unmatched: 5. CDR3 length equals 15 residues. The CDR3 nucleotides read TGTGCCAGCAGTCCTAGACAGGGGAGCACAGATACGCAGTATTTT. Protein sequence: CASSPRQGSTDTQYF.

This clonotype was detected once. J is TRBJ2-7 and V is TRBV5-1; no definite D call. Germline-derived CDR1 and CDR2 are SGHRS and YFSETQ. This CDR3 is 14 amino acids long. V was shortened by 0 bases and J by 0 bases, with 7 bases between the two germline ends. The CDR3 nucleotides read TGCGCCAGCAGCTTGGACGGCAGCTCCTACGAGCAGTACTTC. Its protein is CASSLDGSSYEQYF.

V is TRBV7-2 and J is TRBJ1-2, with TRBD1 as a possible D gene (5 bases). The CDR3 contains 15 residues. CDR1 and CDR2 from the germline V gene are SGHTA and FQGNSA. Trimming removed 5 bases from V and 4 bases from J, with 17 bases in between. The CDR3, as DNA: TGTGCCAGCAGCCCTCGGACATTGAACCGCTATGGCTACACCTTC. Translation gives CASSPRTLNRYGYTF.

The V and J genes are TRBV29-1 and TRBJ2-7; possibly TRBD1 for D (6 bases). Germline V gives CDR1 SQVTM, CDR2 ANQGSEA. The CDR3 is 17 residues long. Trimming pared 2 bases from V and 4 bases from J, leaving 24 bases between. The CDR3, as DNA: TGCAGCGTTGAAAGGCTTATGGCGACAGGATCGAAATACGAGCAGTACTTC. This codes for CSVERLMATGSKYEQYF.

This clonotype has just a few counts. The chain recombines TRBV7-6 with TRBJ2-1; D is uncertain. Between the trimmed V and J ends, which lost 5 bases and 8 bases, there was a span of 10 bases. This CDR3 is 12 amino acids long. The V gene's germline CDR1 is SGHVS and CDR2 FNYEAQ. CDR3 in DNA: TGTGCCAGCAGCCGGTCCCGGGATGAGCAGTTCTTC. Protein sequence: CASSRSRDEQFF.

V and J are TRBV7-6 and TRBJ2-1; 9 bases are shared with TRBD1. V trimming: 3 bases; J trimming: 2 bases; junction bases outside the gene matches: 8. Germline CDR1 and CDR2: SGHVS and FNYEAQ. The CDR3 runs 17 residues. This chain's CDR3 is CASSFGSRTGAYNEQFF. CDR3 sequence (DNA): TGTGCCAGCAGCTTCGGGTCGAGGACAGGGGCCTACAATGAGCAGTTCTTC.

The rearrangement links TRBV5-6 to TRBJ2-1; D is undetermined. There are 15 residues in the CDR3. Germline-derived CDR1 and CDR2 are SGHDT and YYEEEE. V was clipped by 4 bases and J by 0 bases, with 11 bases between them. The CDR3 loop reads CASSAPMSSYNEQFF. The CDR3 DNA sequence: TGTGCCAGCAGCGCACCAATGAGCTCCTACAATGAGCAGTTCTTC. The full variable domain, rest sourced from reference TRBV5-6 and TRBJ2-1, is DAGVTQSPTHLIKTRGQQVTLRCSPKSGHDTVSWYQQALGQGPQFIFQYYEEEERQRGNFPDRFSGHQFPNYSSELNVNALLLGDSALYLCASSAPMSSYNEQFFGPGTRLTVL.

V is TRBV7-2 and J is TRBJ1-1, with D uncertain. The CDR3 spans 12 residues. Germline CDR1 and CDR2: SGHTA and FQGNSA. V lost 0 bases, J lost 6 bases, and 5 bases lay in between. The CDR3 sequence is CASSLAGSEAFF. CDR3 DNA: TGTGCCAGCAGCTTAGCGGGCTCTGAAGCTTTCTTT.

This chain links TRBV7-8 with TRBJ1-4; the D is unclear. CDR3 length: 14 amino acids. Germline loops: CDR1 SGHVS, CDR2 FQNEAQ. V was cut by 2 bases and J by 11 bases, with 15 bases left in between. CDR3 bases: TGTGCCAGCAGCTTATACGGTTCGCTAGGGAAACTGTTTTTT. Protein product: CASSLYGSLGKLFF. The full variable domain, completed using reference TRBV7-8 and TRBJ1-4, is GAGVSQSPRYKVAKRGQDVALRCDPISGHVSLFWYQQALGQGPEFLTYFQNEAQLDKSGLPSDRFFAERPEGSVSTLKIQRTQQEDSAVYLCASSLYGSLGKLFFGSGTQLSVL.

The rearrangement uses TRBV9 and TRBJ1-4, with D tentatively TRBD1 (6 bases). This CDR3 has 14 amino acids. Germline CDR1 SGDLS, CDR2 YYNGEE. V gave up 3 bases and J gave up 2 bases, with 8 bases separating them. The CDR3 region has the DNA TGTGCCAGCAGCGCGGACAGTACTAATGAAAAACTGTTTTTT. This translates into CASSADSTNEKLFF.

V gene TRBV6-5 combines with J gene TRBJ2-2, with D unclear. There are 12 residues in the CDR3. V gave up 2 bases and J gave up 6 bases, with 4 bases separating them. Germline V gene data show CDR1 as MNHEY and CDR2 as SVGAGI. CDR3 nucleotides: TGTGCCAGCAGTTACGTGGCCGGGGAGCTGTTTTTT. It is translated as CASSYVAGELFF.

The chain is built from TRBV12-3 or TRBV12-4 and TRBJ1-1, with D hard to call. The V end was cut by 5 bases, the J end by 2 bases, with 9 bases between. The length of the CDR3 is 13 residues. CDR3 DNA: TGTGCCAGCAGTGAAACAGTTAACACTGAAGCTTTCTTT. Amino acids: CASSETVNTEAFF.

The CDR3 DNA is TGTGCCAGCCGGGCGGGGGGCGAGTTCTCCTATGGCTACACCTTC. Encoded protein: CASRAGGEFSYGYTF. The chain is built from TRBV6-5 and TRBJ1-2; weak D call: TRBD1 (6 bases). In germline, CDR1 is MNHEY, CDR2 SVGAGI. The CDR3 length is 15 residues. The V and J ends lost 8 bases and 4 bases respectively, with 20 bases between them.

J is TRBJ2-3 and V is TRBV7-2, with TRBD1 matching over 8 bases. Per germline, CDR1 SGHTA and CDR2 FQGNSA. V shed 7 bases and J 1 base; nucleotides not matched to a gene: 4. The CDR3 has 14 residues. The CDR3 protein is CASTRGPRTDTQYF. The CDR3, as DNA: TGTGCCAGCACCAGGGGGCCTCGCACAGATACGCAGTATTTT.

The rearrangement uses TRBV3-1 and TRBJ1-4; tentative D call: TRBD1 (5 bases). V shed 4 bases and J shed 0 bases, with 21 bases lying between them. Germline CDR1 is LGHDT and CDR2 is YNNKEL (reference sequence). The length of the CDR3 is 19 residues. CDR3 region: CASSPMVFDRSATNEKLFF. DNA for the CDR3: TGTGCCAGCAGCCCCATGGTGTTTGACAGAAGTGCAACTAATGAAAAACTGTTTTTT.

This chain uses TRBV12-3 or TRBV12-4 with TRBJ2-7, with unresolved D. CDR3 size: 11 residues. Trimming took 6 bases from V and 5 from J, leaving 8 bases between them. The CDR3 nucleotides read TGTGCCAGCAGCCTCGGAAACGAGCAGTACGTC. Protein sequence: CASSLGNEQYV.

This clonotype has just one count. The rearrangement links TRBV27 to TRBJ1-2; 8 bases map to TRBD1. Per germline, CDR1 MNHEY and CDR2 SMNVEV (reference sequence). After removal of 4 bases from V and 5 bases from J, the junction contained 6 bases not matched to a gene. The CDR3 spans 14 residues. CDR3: CASSSPWTGYGYTF. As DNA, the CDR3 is TGTGCCAGCAGTTCACCTTGGACAGGGTATGGCTACACCTTC.

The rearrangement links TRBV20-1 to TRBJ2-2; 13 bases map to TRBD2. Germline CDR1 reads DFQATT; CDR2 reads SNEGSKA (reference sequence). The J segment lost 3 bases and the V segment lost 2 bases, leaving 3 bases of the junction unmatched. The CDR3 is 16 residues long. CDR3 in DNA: TGCAGTGCTAGAATGACTAGCGGGAGGCACACCGGGGAGCTGTTTTTT. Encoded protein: CSARMTSGRHTGELFF.

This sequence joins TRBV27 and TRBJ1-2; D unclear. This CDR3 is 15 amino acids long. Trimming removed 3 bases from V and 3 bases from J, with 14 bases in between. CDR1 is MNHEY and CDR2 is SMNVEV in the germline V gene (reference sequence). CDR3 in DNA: TGTGCCAGCAGTTTTCTCTATAGCCCCGACTATGGCTACACCTTC. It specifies CASSFLYSPDYGYTF.

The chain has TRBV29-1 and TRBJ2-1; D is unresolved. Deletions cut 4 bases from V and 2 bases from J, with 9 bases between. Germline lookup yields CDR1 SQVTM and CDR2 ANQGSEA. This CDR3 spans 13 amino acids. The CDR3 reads CSVGHNAYNEQFF. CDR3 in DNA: TGCAGCGTTGGACACAATGCCTACAATGAGCAGTTCTTC.

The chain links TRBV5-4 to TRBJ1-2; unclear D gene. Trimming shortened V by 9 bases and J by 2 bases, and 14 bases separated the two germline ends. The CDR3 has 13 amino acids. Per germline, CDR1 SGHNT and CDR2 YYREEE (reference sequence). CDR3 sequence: CATEWAGNYGYTF. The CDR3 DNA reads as TGTGCCACCGAGTGGGCAGGCAACTATGGCTACACCTTC.

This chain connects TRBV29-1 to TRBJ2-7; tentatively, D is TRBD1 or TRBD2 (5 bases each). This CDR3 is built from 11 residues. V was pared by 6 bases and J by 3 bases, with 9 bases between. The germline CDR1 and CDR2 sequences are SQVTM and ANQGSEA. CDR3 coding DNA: TGCAGCGTGGGGACCGACTACGAGCAGTACGTC. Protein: CSVGTDYEQYV.

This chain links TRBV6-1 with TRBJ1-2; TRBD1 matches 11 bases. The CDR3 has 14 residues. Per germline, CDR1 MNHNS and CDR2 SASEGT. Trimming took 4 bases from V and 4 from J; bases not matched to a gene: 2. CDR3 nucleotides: TGTGCCAGCAGTGCCGGGACAGGGGGCTATGGCTACACCTTC. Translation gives CASSAGTGGYGYTF.

The CDR3 sequence is CSAWTGEFDEQYF. The CDR3 nucleotides are TGCAGTGCTTGGACAGGGGAGTTCGACGAGCAGTACTTC. The chain is built from TRBV20-1 and TRBJ2-7, with TRBD1 matching over 9 bases. V dropped 5 bases and J dropped 5; count of bases not matched to a gene: 7. The CDR3 consists of 13 residues. The germline V gene encodes CDR1 DFQATT and CDR2 SNEGSKA (reference sequence).

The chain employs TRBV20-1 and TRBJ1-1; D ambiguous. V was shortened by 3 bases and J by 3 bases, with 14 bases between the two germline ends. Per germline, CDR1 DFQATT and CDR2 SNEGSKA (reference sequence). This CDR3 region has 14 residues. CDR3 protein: CSARSYRDYTEAFF. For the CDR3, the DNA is TGCAGTGCTAGGAGTTATAGAGACTACACTGAAGCTTTCTTT.

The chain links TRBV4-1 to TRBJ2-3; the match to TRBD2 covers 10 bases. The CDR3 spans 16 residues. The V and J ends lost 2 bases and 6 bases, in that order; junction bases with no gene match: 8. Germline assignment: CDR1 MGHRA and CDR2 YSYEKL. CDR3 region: CASSQLAGGLIDTQYF. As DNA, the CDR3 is TGCGCCAGCAGCCAATTAGCGGGGGGATTGATCGATACGCAGTATTTT.